The 2 T cell receptor beta chains below all came from one sample that was sequenced in a study of CD8+CD57+ T cells in acquired aplastic anemia (dated by TCRdb to the late 2010s). The patients picked for sequencing were ones in whom flow cytometry had shown an expansion of CD8+CD57+ cells. The sequencing machine was an Illumina HiSeq 2000. Profiling of TCR beta VDJ combinations and CDR3 sequences used genomic DNA as the template. In TCRdb, the public reads were trimmed at Q25 with fastp and aligned with MiXCR, with productive beta chains retained. For every CDR3 protein sequence, its rows merge into one entry that carries the most common genes and DNA. This sample gives approximately 250,000 distinct CDR3 sequences in total; roughly 82% of them show up just once. About 41% of the sample comes from the top ten. Specimen: sorted CD4+, CD8+, or CD8+CD57+ T cells (not recorded which) from PBMCs. The receptors here all came from a human donor with aplastic anemia.

The J gene is TRBJ2-1, the V gene TRBV7-9; maybe TRBD2 (7 bases). The germline V gene encodes CDR1 SEHNR and CDR2 FQNEAQ (reference sequence). The CDR3 consists of 15 residues. The V end lost 7 bases, the J end lost 16 bases, and 29 bases lay between the germline ends. The CDR3 nucleotides are TGTGCCAGCATGAGGGACAATGAGGGGGGGAACGAGCCATTCTTC. Amino acids: CASMRDNEGGNEPFF.

The chain links TRBV7-2 to TRBJ2-2, with 7 bases that match TRBD2. Looked up from germline, CDR1 is SGHTA and CDR2 is FQGNSA. Unmatched junction bases numbered 1, after V lost 4 bases and J lost 2 bases. This CDR3 has 14 amino acids. The CDR3 sequence: CASSSTSNTGELFF. CDR3 DNA sequence: TGTGCCAGCAGCTCGACTAGCAACACCGGGGAGCTGTTTTTT. Full variable domain (remainder filled in from reference TRBV7-2 and TRBJ2-2): GAGVSQSPSNKVTEKGKDVELRCDPISGHTALYWYRQSLGQGLEFLIYFQGNSAPDKSGLPSDRFSAERTGGSVSTLTIQRTQQEDSAVYLCASSSTSNTGELFFGEGSRLTVL.